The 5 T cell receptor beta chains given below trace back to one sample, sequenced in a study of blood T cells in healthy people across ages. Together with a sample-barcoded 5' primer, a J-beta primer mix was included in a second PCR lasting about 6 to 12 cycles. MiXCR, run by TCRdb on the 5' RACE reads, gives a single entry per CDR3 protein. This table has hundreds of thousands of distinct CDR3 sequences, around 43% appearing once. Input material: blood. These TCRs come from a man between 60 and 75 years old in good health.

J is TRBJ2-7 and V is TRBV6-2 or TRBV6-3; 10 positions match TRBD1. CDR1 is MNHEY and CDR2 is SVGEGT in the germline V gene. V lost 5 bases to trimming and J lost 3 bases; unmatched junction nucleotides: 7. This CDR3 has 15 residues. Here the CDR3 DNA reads TGTGCCAGCAGTAGTCAGGGACAGGGGATCTACGAGCAGTACTTC. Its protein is CASSSQGQGIYEQYF.

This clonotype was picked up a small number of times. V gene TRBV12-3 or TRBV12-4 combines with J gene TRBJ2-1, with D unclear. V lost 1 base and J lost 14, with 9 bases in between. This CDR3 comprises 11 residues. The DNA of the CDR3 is TGTGCCAGCAGTTTAGGGGCAGCGAAGTTCTTC. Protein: CASSLGAAKFF.

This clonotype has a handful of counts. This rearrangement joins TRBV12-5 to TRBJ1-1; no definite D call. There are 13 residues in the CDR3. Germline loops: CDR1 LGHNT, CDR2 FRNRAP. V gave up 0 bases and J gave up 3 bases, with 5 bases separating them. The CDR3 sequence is CASGLVGHTEAFF. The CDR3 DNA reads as TGTGCTAGTGGTTTGGTTGGTCACACTGAAGCTTTCTTT.

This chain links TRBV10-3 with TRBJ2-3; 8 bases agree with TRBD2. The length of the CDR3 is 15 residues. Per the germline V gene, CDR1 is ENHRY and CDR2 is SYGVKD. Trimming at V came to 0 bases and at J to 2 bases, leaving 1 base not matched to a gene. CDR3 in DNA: TGTGCCATCAGTGAGTCTAGCGGGAACACAGATACGCAGTATTTT. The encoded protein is CAISESSGNTDTQYF.

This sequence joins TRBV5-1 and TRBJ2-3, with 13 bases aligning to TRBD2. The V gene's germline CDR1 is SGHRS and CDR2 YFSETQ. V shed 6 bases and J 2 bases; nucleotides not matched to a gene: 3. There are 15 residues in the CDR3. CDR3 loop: CASKTSGGTTDTQYF. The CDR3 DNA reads TGCGCCAGCAAGACTAGCGGGGGGACCACAGATACGCAGTATTTT. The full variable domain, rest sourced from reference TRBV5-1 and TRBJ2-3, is KAGVTQTPRYLIKTRGQQVTLSCSPISGHRSVSWYQQTPGQGLQFLFEYFSETQRNKGNFPGRFSGRQFSNSRSEMNVSTLELGDSALYLCASKTSGGTTDTQYFGPGTRLTVL.